A single sample gave rise to the 20 T cell receptor beta chains below, sequenced in a study of T cell changes during pregnancy in multiple sclerosis. Here immunoSEQ multiplex PCR was the method, and the copy in TCRdb shows in-frame clones only, minus some. The sample consists of under 55,000 clones, over 80% of them appearing once. Here the sequenced sample was CD8+ T cells from peripheral blood mononuclear cells, taken after pregnancy. These receptors originate from a female donor with multiple sclerosis, enrolled in a pregnancy study.

The chain uses TRBV9 and TRBJ2-7; 16 nucleotides align to TRBD2. The V and J ends lost 4 bases and 4 bases, in that order; junction bases with no gene match: 5. This CDR3 has 16 residues. CDR1 SGDLS and CDR2 YYNGEE come from the germline V gene. The CDR3 DNA follows: TGTGCCAGCAGCCCCGGGACTAGCGGGGGGGGTTACGAGCAGTACTTC. This gives the protein CASSPGTSGGGYEQYF.

The chain couples TRBV9 to TRBJ2-2, with 9 bases lining up with TRBD1. The CDR3 has 16 residues. After removal of 0 bases from V and 6 bases from J, the junction contained 6 bases not matched to a gene. Germline V gene data show CDR1 as SGDLS and CDR2 as YYNGEE. The CDR3 spells CASSVDTGGTSGELFF. CDR3 nucleotides: TGTGCCAGCAGCGTAGACACAGGGGGCACGTCCGGGGAGCTGTTTTTT.

Here the CDR3 reads CASSVASLERETQYF. For the CDR3, the DNA is TGTGCCAGCAGCGTAGCTAGTCTAGAGCGAGAGACCCAGTACTTC. This chain uses TRBV9 with TRBJ2-5; D unresolved. Germline assignment: CDR1 SGDLS and CDR2 YYNGEE. The CDR3 sequence is 15 residues long. The V gene lost 0 bases and the J gene lost 4 bases, with 13 bases spanning the gap.

Only a few counts were recorded for this clone. V is TRBV2 and J is TRBJ2-5; possible D gene TRBD1, 5 bases. CDR3 length: 14 residues. CDR1 is SNHLY and CDR2 is FYNNEI in the germline V gene. Trimming removed 0 bases at V and 7 bases at J, with 12 bases between. CDR3: CASSEAVSGATQYF. CDR3 bases: TGTGCCAGCAGTGAAGCCGTGAGTGGGGCGACCCAGTACTTC. Full variable domain (outside the CDR3, taken from reference TRBV2 and TRBJ2-5): EPEVTQTPSHQVTQMGQEVILRCVPISNHLYFYWYRQILGQKVEFLVSFYNNEISEKSEIFDDQFSVERPDGSNFTLKIRSTKLEDSAMYFCASSEAVSGATQYFGPGTRLLVL.

The chain has TRBV10-3 and TRBJ1-2, with D unresolved. With 10 bases removed from V and 5 bases from J, the gap between germline ends came to 17 bases. The germline gives CDR1 ENHRY, CDR2 SYGVKD. This CDR3 is 13 amino acids long. CDR3 amino acids: CATTEQRPYGYTF. CDR3 sequence (DNA): TGTGCCACTACTGAGCAGCGGCCTTATGGCTACACCTTC.

J is TRBJ1-5 and V is TRBV15; 9 positions agree with TRBD1. This CDR3 has 18 amino acids. Germline V gene lookup returns CDR1 LNHNV and CDR2 YYDKDF (reference sequence). The V gene end was trimmed by 7 bases and the J gene end by 1 base; junction bases not matched to a gene: 14. The DNA of the CDR3 is TGTGCCACCAATTCGTACCCCTCGGACAGGGGCAGCAATCAGCCCCAGCATTTT. Its translation is CATNSYPSDRGSNQPQHF.

The J gene is TRBJ2-5, the V gene TRBV5-4; D unresolved. Germline-derived CDR1 and CDR2 are SGHNT and YYREEE (reference sequence). The CDR3 extends over 13 amino acids. V was pared by 1 base and J by 2 bases, with 6 bases between. The CDR3 nucleotides read TGTGCCAGCAGCTTGCCGCTACAAGAGACCCAGTACTTC. Translating gives CASSLPLQETQYF.

DNA of the CDR3: TGTGCCAGCAGCTTAGGACATTCCTACGAGCAGTACTTC. Its translation is CASSLGHSYEQYF. V and J are TRBV13 and TRBJ2-7; D ambiguous. Germline CDR1 is PRHDT and CDR2 is FYEKMQ (reference sequence). This CDR3 has 13 amino acids. Trimming removed 0 bases at V and 1 base at J, with 4 bases between.

The V gene is TRBV5-5, the J gene TRBJ1-1; D remains ambiguous. The CDR3 loop spans 13 amino acids. Germline V gives CDR1 SGHKS, CDR2 YYEKEE (reference sequence). Trimming took off 4 bases at V and 4 bases at J, with 11 bases between the two ends. CDR3 in amino acids: CASSHGAGTEAFF. The CDR3 DNA reads as TGTGCCAGCAGCCACGGCGCGGGCACTGAAGCTTTCTTT.

The V gene is TRBV2, the J gene TRBJ1-5; D possibly corresponds to TRBD1 (5 bases). V lost 3 bases and J lost 7, with 10 bases in between. The CDR3 consists of 13 residues. Germline assignment: CDR1 SNHLY and CDR2 FYNNEI. In nucleotides, the CDR3 is TGTGCCAGCAGTGAGGCAGGGTGGCAGCCCCAGCATTTT. Amino acids: CASSEAGWQPQHF.

The chain recombines TRBV7-2 with TRBJ1-1; TRBD1 aligns across 7 bases. Germline trimming cut 7 bases from V and 3 bases from J; bases unmatched to any gene: 11. Germline V gene sequence: CDR1 SGHTA, CDR2 FQGNSA. This CDR3 has 15 amino acids. CDR3 residues: CASTPRGPGDTEAFF. The CDR3, as DNA: TGTGCCAGCACCCCGAGGGGGCCTGGGGACACTGAAGCTTTCTTT.

The V call is TRBV6-1, the J call TRBJ1-1; 7 positions match TRBD1. This CDR3 is 14 amino acids long. The germline CDR1 and CDR2 sequences are MNHNS and SASEGT. The junction had 4 bases not matched to a gene; V was cut back by 4 bases and J by 2 bases. The CDR3 here is CASSVGQSNTEAFF. Written as DNA, the CDR3 is TGTGCCAGCAGTGTGGGACAGTCAAACACTGAAGCTTTCTTT.

V and J are TRBV14 and TRBJ1-2; no definite D call. V was clipped by 4 bases and J by 4 bases, with 10 bases between them. Per the germline V gene, CDR1 is SGHDN and CDR2 is FVKESK. The CDR3 covers 13 residues. The CDR3 loop reads CASSLGESYGYTF. As DNA, the CDR3 is TGTGCCAGCAGCCTCGGAGAGAGCTATGGCTACACCTTC. The full variable domain, completed using reference TRBV14 and TRBJ1-2, is EAGVTQFPSHSVIEKGQTVTLRCDPISGHDNLYWYRRVMGKEIKFLLHFVKESKQDESGMPNNRFLAERTGGTYSTLKVQPAELEDSGVYFCASSLGESYGYTFGSGTRLTVV.

The gene calls are TRBV27 and TRBJ2-2, with D unclear. The CDR3 extends over 13 amino acids. V was cut by 6 bases and J by 8 bases, with 13 bases left in between. Germline V lookup: CDR1 MNHEY, CDR2 SMNVEV (reference sequence). The CDR3 DNA sequence: TGTGCCAGCAGGTCTGGGCTCCCAGGGGAGCTGTTTTTT. Protein product: CASRSGLPGELFF.

V gene TRBV19 combines with J gene TRBJ2-7; perhaps TRBD1 as D (6 bases). This CDR3 is 13 amino acids long. Trimming pared 5 bases from V and 6 bases from J, leaving 14 bases between. Germline values: CDR1 LNHDA, CDR2 SQIVND (reference sequence). CDR3 DNA sequence: TGTGCCAGTAGTCCCAGACAGGAAATCGAGCAGTACTTC. Amino acids: CASSPRQEIEQYF.

The chain couples TRBV7-6 to TRBJ2-1; D may be TRBD1 (6 bases). Trimming cost V 5 bases and J 8 bases, with 13 bases left between them. Germline-derived CDR1 and CDR2 are SGHVS and FNYEAQ. This CDR3 is 13 amino acids long. The CDR3 reads CASSEHRADEQFF. CDR3 DNA sequence: TGTGCCAGCAGCGAGCACAGGGCCGATGAGCAGTTCTTC.

This clone was seen only once. The chain links TRBV5-1 to TRBJ2-5; TRBD2 matches at 9 bases. The CDR3 is 16 amino acids. CDR1 and CDR2 from the germline V gene are SGHRS and YFSETQ. With 4 bases clipped from V and 1 base from J, the junction kept 8 bases outside the gene matches. The CDR3 nucleotides read TGCGCCAGCAGCCAAGCGGGGGGCCTATTCCAAGAGACCCAGTACTTC. Translating gives CASSQAGGLFQETQYF.

The chain has TRBV5-4 and TRBJ2-1; 7 bases are shared with TRBD1. Losses at the gene ends were 0 bases for V and 10 bases for J; bases not matched to a gene: 4. Germline loops: CDR1 SGHNT, CDR2 YYREEE (reference sequence). This CDR3 is 13 amino acids long. As DNA, the CDR3 is TGTGCCAGCAGCTTGGACAGGGGCAGCGAGCAGTTCTTC. It codes for CASSLDRGSEQFF.

The chain links TRBV2 to TRBJ2-3, with TRBD2 matching over 12 bases. In germline, CDR1 is SNHLY, CDR2 FYNNEI. The CDR3 loop spans 18 amino acids. V lost 0 bases to trimming and J lost 6 bases; unmatched junction nucleotides: 10. The CDR3 loop reads CASSEARLAGARQDTQYF. CDR3 coding DNA: TGTGCCAGCAGTGAAGCGCGACTAGCGGGGGCGCGCCAGGATACGCAGTATTTT.

CDR3 amino acids: CASSQVIGQPQHF. DNA for the CDR3: TGCGCCAGCAGCCAAGTCATCGGTCAGCCCCAGCATTTT. J is TRBJ1-5 and V is TRBV4-1; D remains unclear. Germline CDR1 and CDR2: MGHRA and YSYEKL. The V end lost 1 base, the J end lost 6 bases, and 7 bases lay between the germline ends. CDR3 length: 13 residues.